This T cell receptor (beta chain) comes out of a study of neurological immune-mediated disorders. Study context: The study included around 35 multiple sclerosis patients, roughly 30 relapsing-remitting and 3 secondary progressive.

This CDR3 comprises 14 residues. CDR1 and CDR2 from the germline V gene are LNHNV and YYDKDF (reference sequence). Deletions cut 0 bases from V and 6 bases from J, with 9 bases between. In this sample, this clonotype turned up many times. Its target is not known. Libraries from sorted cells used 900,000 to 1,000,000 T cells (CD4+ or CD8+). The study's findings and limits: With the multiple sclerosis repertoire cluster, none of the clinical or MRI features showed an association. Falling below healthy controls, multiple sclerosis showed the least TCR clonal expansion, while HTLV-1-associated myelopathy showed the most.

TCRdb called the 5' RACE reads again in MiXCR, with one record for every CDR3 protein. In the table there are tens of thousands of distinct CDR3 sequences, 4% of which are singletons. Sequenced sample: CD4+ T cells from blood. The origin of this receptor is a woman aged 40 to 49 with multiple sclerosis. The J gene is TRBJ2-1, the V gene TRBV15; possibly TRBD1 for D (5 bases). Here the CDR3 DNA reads TGTGCCACCAGCAGAGAAGGGGCACTCAATGAGCAGTTCTTC. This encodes CATSREGALNEQFF.